This T cell receptor beta chain is from a study of T cells after yellow fever vaccination. CDR1 MDHEN and CDR2 SYDVKM come from the germline V gene. Between the trimmed V and J ends, which lost 7 bases and 3 bases, there was a span of 16 bases. CDR3 size: 14 residues. This clonotype was found many times. Antigen specificity is unknown. Study-level results: The secondary response was weaker but peaked faster, day 5 versus 15. Most clones from primary vaccination resurfaced after the booster (96% CD4, over 75% CD8). Contaminating bulk clonotypes could be abundant in FACS-sorted repertoires.

5'RACE template switching added a universal primer site and UMIs to TCR cDNA. TCRdb reprocessed the 5' RACE reads via MiXCR and lists one record per CDR3 protein. The sample holds hundreds of thousands of distinct CDR3 sequences, roughly 8.7% seen once. The sample was PBMCs, taken on the day of the first yellow fever vaccination. The genes are TRBV28 and TRBJ2-7; the D gene is possibly TRBD2 (6 bases). The TCR originated in a man aged 18 to 29 who received the YFV17D yellow fever vaccine. The CDR3 coding sequence is TGTGCCAGCATGAATGCGGGGAATCACTACGAGCAGTACGTC. As protein: CASMNAGNHYEQYV.